These T cell receptor beta chains were read from a single sample in a study of post-analysis software for immune sequencing data. TCRdb itself ran the PCR reads through MiXCR, one entry per CDR3 protein. The repertoire includes 500,000 to 600,000 distinct CDR3 sequences, 40% to 50% of them detected once, and about 1.5% sits in the top ten. The specimen sequenced was blood. These receptors came from a girl aged 10 to 17 with multiple sclerosis. CDR3s include the opening cysteine and the closing phenylalanine or tryptophan. D genes are given only for firm matches. Size is omitted from some rows. Given values are once, few, many or a class for expanded clones.

v_gene	d_gene	j_gene	abundance	CDR3nt	CDR3aa
TRBV18	TRBD2	TRBJ2-5	few	TGTGCCAGCTCACCACCGGGACTAGCGGGGAAGAATGAGCAGTACTTC	CASSPPGLAGKNEQYF
TRBV7-9	TRBD1	TRBJ2-5	-	TGTGCCAGCAGCTCAACAGGGGGCGTCACCCTCCAGACCCAGTACTTC	CASSSTGGVTLQTQYF
TRBV11-3	-	TRBJ2-5	-	TGTGCCAGCAGCAGGACACTCGCGCAAGAGACCCAGTACTTC	CASSRTLAQETQYF
TRBV12-3/TRBV12-4	-	TRBJ1-4	-	TGTGCCAGCACCCACCGGCCGTCAACTAATGAAAAACTGTTTTTT	CASTHRPSTNEKLFF
TRBV20-1	TRBD1	TRBJ2-1	-	TGCAGTGCTTCGACAGGGGACAATGAGCAGTTCTTC	CSASTGDNEQFF
TRBV4-1	-	TRBJ2-5	few	TGCGCCAGCAGCCAAGTCGGCCCAGCCCAAGAGACCCAGTACTTC	CASSQVGPAQETQYF
TRBV12-3/TRBV12-4	-	TRBJ2-7	-	TGTGCCAGCAGTCCGGGGACCCACGAGCAGTACTTC	CASSPGTHEQYF
TRBV5-1	TRBD1	TRBJ1-1	few	TGCGCCAGCAGCCCCAGGGGGGGGCCGAACACTGAAGCTTTCTTT	CASSPRGGPNTEAFF
TRBV5-5	-	TRBJ2-7	-	TGTGCCAGCAGCATTGTTCCGGGACGGAAAACCTACGAGCAGTACTTC	CASSIVPGRKTYEQYF
TRBV6-5	-	TRBJ2-3	-	TGTGCCAGCAGTTACTCGACCACCTTAACACAGATTAGCACAGATACGCAGTATTTT	CASSYSTTLTQISTDTQYF
TRBV29-1	-	TRBJ1-5	-	TGCAGCGTGGCGAGGGGAAATCAGCCCCAGCATTTT	CSVARGNQPQHF
TRBV12-3/TRBV12-4	-	TRBJ2-3	-	TGCGCCAGCAGTTTTAAGTTGTTCACAGATACGCAGTATTTT	CASSFKLFTDTQYF
TRBV3-1	-	TRBJ2-5	-	TGTGCCAGCACCATGGCTACCCTGTACCAAGAGACCCAGTACTTC	CASTMATLYQETQYF
TRBV28	-	TRBJ1-2	once	TGTGCCAGCAGTCCTCGGTCGGGCTATGGCTACACCTTC	CASSPRSGYGYTF
TRBV28	-	TRBJ2-3	-	TGTGCCAGCACGGAACGGTGGCTCACAGATACGCAGTATTTT	CASTERWLTDTQYF
TRBV10-3	-	TRBJ1-1	few	TGTGCCATCAGTAAGTCCGAGGGGAAGAACACTGAAGCTTTCTTT	CAISKSEGKNTEAFF
TRBV12-3/TRBV12-4	-	TRBJ1-2	-	TGTGCCAGCAGTTTCTACAGGATTAACTATGGCTACACCTTC	CASSFYRINYGYTF